This note documents a single T cell receptor (beta chain) sequence. A single count supports this clone. Its antigen has not been determined. No base qualities exist here, and no much larger clone lies one base off it. The cohort consisted of 650 to 850 healthy bone marrow donors. At the time of sampling, every cohort member was nominally healthy, though immune exposures that went unrecorded were likely present. The donor was CMV seropositive and was included in the group of 270 or so seropositive cohort members. A peripheral blood sample was provided by each donor, and peripheral blood mononuclear cells were used for TCR beta sequencing. The Qiagen DNeasy Blood Extraction Kit was used to extract genomic DNA from the blood cell samples. The sample comes from a study of cytomegalovirus exposure and HLA in healthy donors (dated by TCRdb to the late 2010s). In terms of the full investigation: In an earlier analysis of 587 of the donors, roughly 300 Gb of sequence data and 120 million or so unique TCR beta sequences from 150 million to 200 million T cells were reported. An early release that covered 640 HLA-typed donors contained about 300 gigabases of sequencing data and tens of millions of unique TCR sequences. The genetic ancestry cluster associated with self-reported Caucasian donors included about 81% of the roughly 390 genotyped donors. The aim of the study was to test whether cataloging public T cell receptors could identify signatures of past pathogen exposure. The T cell repertoires of under 750 subjects were profiled by immunosequencing and related to cytomegalovirus serostatus. In addition to the first cohort of around 670 subjects, a separate validation cohort of some 120 different subjects was used. To predict cytomegalovirus infection status, the study brought together high-throughput TCR immunosequencing, statistical association of individual TCRs with disease status, and machine learning. A later analysis re-examined previously published TCR beta repertoires from roughly 720 donors and added high-resolution HLA genotyping to investigate patterns of TCR occurrence. Rather than using new phenotypic data, the later analysis identified candidate immune exposures from TCR beta sequences and from how often those sequences occurred across donors. To decide whether each TCR beta V gene segment behaved as functional or pseudogenic, an earlier analysis of some 570 of the donors relied on high-throughput TCR beta sequencing. Donor age, sex, ethnicity and CMV serostatus were collected together with the repertoire data. A later genetic analysis took genome-wide SNP genotypes for 398 of the 666 donors and used that subset as a discovery cohort. Every discovery cohort repertoire had been produced on one sequencing platform. HLA typing covered class I and class II loci at four-digit resolution. The number of typed donors differed by locus: about 629-630 for A, B, C, DRB1 and DQB1; approximately 530 for DQA1; approximately 600 for DPA1; and about 470 for DPB1. Because of strong linkage in the cohort, roughly five DR-DQ haplotypes were treated as single units for association and clustering. Among 300 to 500 genotyped donors of the cohort, an average of around 250,000 unique TCR beta nucleotide sequences was sequenced per donor, of which approximately 19% were non-productive. Here is what the overall study found, with its caveats: A later analysis reported that several top co-occurrence clusters appeared linked to parvovirus B19, influenza, CMV and Epstein-Barr virus. Sequencing depth was assumed to be roughly uniform across donors in the presence/absence analyses, though that assumption may not hold. Compared with the roughly 670-donor mean, donors in an Asian-associated ancestry cluster had fewer N-insertions in productive TCRs, according to a later genetic analysis. Across donors, most TCR sequences were observed very rarely, whereas some public TCRs were present in many individuals. The classifier was reported to diagnose cytomegalovirus status with high specificity and sensitivity in both the original cohort and the validation cohort. Linkage disequilibrium might explain the correlated functional status among segregating V segments, but an unknown experimental factor could not be excluded. A later genetic analysis associated a missense DCLRE1C variant with V-gene and J-gene trimming of TCR beta chains, and an independent cohort replicated the association. The study listed 150 to 200 TCR beta chains as associated with cytomegalovirus. The authors suggested that the approach could potentially be extended to other disease states and immunological phenotypes. A group of highly shared sequence variants was considered likely to be a technical artifact of the sequencing pipeline. A few of the identified cytomegalovirus-associated TCR beta chains were confirmed in vitro to be specific for cytomegalovirus antigens. A further reported finding was that TCR beta sequences accurately predicted the HLA-A and HLA-B alleles for most subjects in the first cohort. In a later analysis, most CMV-associated TCR beta chains were found to appear HLA-restricted, with HLA associations seemingly driven largely by CMV exposure. When HLA alleles, especially DR and DQ, strongly co-occurred, TCR associations were difficult to assign to individual alleles. For the cohort, immune exposure information was limited to CMV serostatus. Compared with equally common non-associated chains, HLA-associated TCR beta chains in a later analysis were more clonally expanded and had lower generation probabilities. Only TCR beta chains were sequenced in this cohort, and the absence of alpha or paired-chain data limited detectable features. Specific HLA alleles were associated with roughly 17,000 TCR beta sequences at a false discovery rate of 0.05 in a later analysis. A later analysis found that TCR association rates varied across HLA loci, with DRB1 alleles showing the most associated TCRs and HLA-C alleles the fewest. Because counts were too low, some 17 rarely observed V segments, including chromosome 9 orphons, were excluded from the earlier analysis of several hundred of the donors. Because some donors lacked HLA typing at each locus, the association tests relied only on the typed subset. Some IMGT-functional V segments, including TRBV6-2 and TRBV6-3, could not be told apart with the 87-base-pair reads, so those segments were excluded. In an earlier analysis of approximately 600 of the donors, most TCR beta V segments were observed in productive rearrangements about 87% or about 30% of the time, broadly matching IMGT annotations.

Receptors were amplified or captured by the immunoSEQ multiplex PCR assay. For the multiplex PCR, a mixture combining 60 forward primers for TCR Vbeta segments and 13 reverse primers for TCR Jbeta segments was used. A multiplex PCR assay on genomic DNA amplified the CDR3 region of rearranged TCR beta genes. The Illumina HiSeq System was used to sequence the amplified TCR beta libraries as 87-base-pair reads. The paper's data handling went like this. In a later analysis, tens of millions of unique TCR beta chains were counted across the approximately 640 repertoires, and roughly 11 million of these chains were shared by at least two donors. Raw reads were error-corrected and collapsed into unique sequences with a nearest-neighbor algorithm that merged closely related sequences to remove PCR and sequencing errors. V, D and J gene segments were assigned by aligning CDR3 sequences to IMGT reference sequences. For a sequence to be retained, a match of at least six nucleotides was required to both a V gene segment and a J gene segment. A rearrangement was called productive if the CDR3 had no stop codons and remained in frame with V and J, and every other rearrangement was called non-productive. Following IMGT convention, CDR3 was defined as the stretch from the second conserved V-encoded cysteine up to the conserved J-encoded phenylalanine. The earlier analysis of 587 of the donors excluded sequences that lacked an unambiguous match to a single V gene segment. In an earlier analysis of approximately 590 of the donors, a V segment was called functional when productive rearrangements were above 56.7%, and segregating when the standard deviation between donors exceeded 5%. A statistical classification framework was built for diagnosing cytomegalovirus status from the catalog of TCR beta chain sequences. In a later analysis, TCR nucleotide sequences were compared against IMGT/GENE-DB human TR gene sequences so that V and J genes could be assigned. A later analysis assigned CDR3 sequences and most-parsimonious VDJ recombination scenarios with the TCRdist pipeline. In a later analysis, every TCR beta chain was defined by the combination of its CDR3 amino acid sequence and its V-gene family, and reads without a unique V-gene family were dropped. In a later analysis, 550 to 650 highly shared, low-generation-probability nucleotide sequences were removed to address suspected cross-contamination and a sequencing artifact. In a later analysis, a clonal expansion index for each public chain was calculated from normalized within-repertoire ranks of inferred template counts. In a later analysis, generation probabilities were computed using a VDJ recombination model fitted to out-of-frame rearrangements, and the results were checked against IGoR. Hypergeometric tests were used in a later analysis to score TCR-TCR, TCR-HLA and TCR-CMV co-occurrence, with a repertoire-size bias correction applied to the TCR pairs. To estimate false discovery rates, a later analysis permuted the HLA or CMV assignments 20 times. A later analysis grouped co-occurring TCRs with DBSCAN, adding TCRdist sequence similarity when clustering within HLA-allele-positive subsets. Co-occurrence clustering excluded repertoires with fewer than 30,000 or more than 120,000 public chains, plus five with anomalous nucleotide sharing. This is the immuneACCESS table as TCRdb keeps it, with only in-frame sequences that have V and J called. A part of the clones is gone; compared with another copy, unresolved V genes explain less than half, and the rest is unexplained. That table supplies the V and J calls and clone size; D and trimming were determined from the DNA. Within this sample are around 180,000 clones, with around 82% of them counted one time only. Jointly, the top ten make up over 10% of the sample.

CDR1 is given as ENHRY and CDR2 as SYGVKD, both from the germline V gene. Reading from cysteine to phenylalanine, the CDR3 counts 14 amino acids. Here the CDR3 DNA is all that survives: 42 bases in frame from base 1. Trimming leaves V shorter by 5 bases and J shorter by 4 bases, with the junction holding 4 bases beyond the gene matches. The specimen sequenced was PBMCs. This receptor was obtained from a woman aged 45-60 years in good health and CMV-seropositive. The chain uses TRBV10-3 and TRBJ1-2, and TRBD1 aligns with 10 junction nucleotides. CDR3 protein: CAISWTGGSYGYTF. The nucleotide sequence reads as follows: TGTGCCATCAGTTGGACAGGGGGTAGCTATGGCTACACCTTC.